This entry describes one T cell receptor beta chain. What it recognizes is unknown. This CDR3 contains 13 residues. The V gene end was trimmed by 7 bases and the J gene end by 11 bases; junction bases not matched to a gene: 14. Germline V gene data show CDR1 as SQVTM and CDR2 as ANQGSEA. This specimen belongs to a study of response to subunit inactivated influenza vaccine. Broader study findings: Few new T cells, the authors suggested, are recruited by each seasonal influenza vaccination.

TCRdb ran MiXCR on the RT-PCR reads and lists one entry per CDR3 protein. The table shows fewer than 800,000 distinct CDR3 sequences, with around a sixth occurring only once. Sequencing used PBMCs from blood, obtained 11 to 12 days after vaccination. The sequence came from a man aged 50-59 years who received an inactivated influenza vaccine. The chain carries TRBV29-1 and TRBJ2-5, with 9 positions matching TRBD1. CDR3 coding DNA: TGCAGCGCCGAAACCTCCGGGACAGGGACACAGTACTTC. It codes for CSAETSGTGTQYF.